The 32 T cell receptor beta chains reported below all come from one sample, sequenced in a study of cytomegalovirus exposure and HLA in healthy donors. PCR used 60 Vbeta primers and 13 Jbeta primers. Profiling relied on immunoSEQ multiplex PCR, and the TCRdb table lists in-frame clones only, not all of them. The sample lists more than 95,000 clones, roughly 72% occurring once. Source material: PBMCs. These receptors were taken from a young woman in good health and CMV-seropositive.

J is TRBJ2-1 and V is TRBV5-4, with 9 bases lining up with TRBD1. V was clipped by 4 bases and J by 4 bases; unmatched bases: 9. Germline CDR1 SGHNT, CDR2 YYREEE (reference sequence). CDR3 length: 16 amino acids. The CDR3 coding sequence is TGTGCCAGCAGCGTGGGGACAGGGAGGGGATACAATGAGCAGTTCTTC. Its translation: CASSVGTGRGYNEQFF.

J is TRBJ2-5 and V is TRBV5-1; the D is unclear. The end of the DNA aligns better with TRBJ2-7, so the J call may be wrong. Germline-derived CDR1 and CDR2 are SGHRS and YFSETQ. This CDR3 is 13 amino acids long. The CDR3 bases are TGCGCCAGCAGCTTGACTACCCGATACGAGCAGTACTTC. It encodes CASSLTTRYEQYF.

In DNA form, the CDR3 reads TGCGCCAGCAGCCAAGAAGGGACAGAGTACAATGAGCAGTTCTTC. Amino acids: CASSQEGTEYNEQFF. V gene TRBV4-1 combines with J gene TRBJ2-1, with 7 bases lining up with TRBD1. CDR3 length: 15 amino acids. Germline CDR1 is MGHRA and CDR2 is YSYEKL. With 0 bases clipped from V and 4 bases from J, the junction kept 3 bases outside the gene matches.

This clone came up a few times. The CDR3 coding sequence is TGCGCCAGCAGCTGGGACAGGGGCCGGGAGAACACTGAAGCTTTCTTT. This encodes CASSWDRGRENTEAFF. The chain has TRBV5-1 and TRBJ1-1, with TRBD1 identical over 10 bases. This CDR3 contains 16 residues. The germline V gene encodes CDR1 SGHRS and CDR2 YFSETQ. V dropped 3 bases and J dropped 1; count of bases not matched to a gene: 6.

With respect to this clone: The sample contains more than one DNA sequence encoding this CDR3. The rearrangement uses TRBV5-6 and TRBJ1-5, with TRBD1 as a possible D gene (6 bases). Germline V gene lookup returns CDR1 SGHDT and CDR2 YYEEEE. The CDR3 extends over 14 amino acids. The germline V and J ends were trimmed by 2 bases and 3 bases, with 9 bases remaining between them. The chain's CDR3 is CASSFGQSNQPQHF. CDR3 in DNA: TGTGCCAGCAGCTTCGGACAGTCCAATCAGCCCCAGCATTTT.

A single count supports this clone. The rearrangement links TRBV5-1 to TRBJ2-3, with 8 positions matching TRBD2. The trim removed 4 bases at V and 3 bases at J, leaving 4 bases unmatched. Germline V gene sequence: CDR1 SGHRS, CDR2 YFSETQ. There are 14 residues in the CDR3. CDR3 DNA: TGCGCCAGCAGCCTGCCGGGGGGGACAGATACGCAGTATTTT. Amino acids: CASSLPGGTDTQYF.

V usage is TRBV30 and J usage is TRBJ2-3; D unclear. CDR3 size: 14 residues. V was pared by 1 base and J by 0 bases, with 8 bases between. CDR1 is GTSNPN, CDR2 SVGIG, per germline (reference sequence). The DNA for the CDR3 is TGTGCCTGGAGTGATGGTGGCAGCACAGATACGCAGTATTTT. Translated: CAWSDGGSTDTQYF.

This chain links TRBV7-9 with TRBJ1-2; D is possibly TRBD1 (5 bases). Per germline, CDR1 SEHNR and CDR2 FQNEAQ (reference sequence). This CDR3 region has 13 residues. The V gene lost 5 bases and the J gene lost 8 bases, with 15 bases spanning the gap. The CDR3 reads CASSDAGPKGYTF. CDR3 sequence (DNA): TGTGCCAGCAGCGACGCGGGGCCGAAAGGCTACACCTTC.

The chain recombines TRBV7-3 with TRBJ1-1; D not certain. The CDR3 covers 13 residues. The germline gives CDR1 SGHTA, CDR2 FQGTGA. With 5 bases removed from V and 0 bases from J, the gap between germline ends came to 7 bases. The CDR3 region is CASSLQVNTEAFF. The CDR3 nucleotides read TGTGCCAGCAGCCTCCAGGTGAACACTGAAGCTTTCTTT.

The chain recombines TRBV28 with TRBJ1-3; D not certain. V was trimmed by 6 bases and J by 0 bases, leaving 6 bases between them. The CDR3 totals 13 residues. Germline CDR1 and CDR2: MDHEN and SYDVKM. Here the CDR3 reads CASSGSSGNTIYF. In DNA, the CDR3 is TGTGCCAGCAGCGGTAGCTCTGGAAACACCATATATTTT.

This clone has just a few counts. This chain joins TRBV28 and TRBJ1-1; D perhaps matches TRBD1 (6 bases). CDR1 MDHEN and CDR2 SYDVKM come from the germline V gene. CDR3 length: 13 residues. With 5 bases removed from V and 0 bases from J, the gap between germline ends came to 7 bases. As DNA, the CDR3 is TGTGCCAGCAGTCGGACAGTGAACACTGAAGCTTTCTTT. It is translated as CASSRTVNTEAFF.

V usage is TRBV30 and J usage is TRBJ1-3; 7 bases line up with TRBD1. Trimming cost V 7 bases and J 3 bases; bases outside gene matches: 6. Germline values: CDR1 GTSNPN, CDR2 SVGIG (reference sequence). The CDR3 loop spans 13 amino acids. CDR3 sequence reads: CASTRTGGNTIYF. The CDR3 DNA is TGTGCCTCAACCCGGACAGGTGGAAACACCATATATTTT.

V usage is TRBV30 and J usage is TRBJ1-4, with a tentative D call TRBD1 (6 bases). CDR1 is GTSNPN and CDR2 is SVGIG in the germline V gene (reference sequence). V lost 3 bases and J 7 bases, leaving 9 bases between the germline ends. The CDR3 extends over 12 amino acids. In DNA form, the CDR3 reads TGTGCCTGGAGCCTAGGGGGTGAAAAACTGTTTTTT. Translation gives CAWSLGGEKLFF.

This chain uses TRBV6-4 with TRBJ1-2; 9 bases match TRBD1. CDR1 is MRHNA, CDR2 SNTAGT, per germline. Germline trimming cut 4 bases from V and 6 bases from J; bases unmatched to any gene: 6. The CDR3 is made up of 14 amino acids. The CDR3 DNA reads TGTGCCAGCAGTGCTACAGGGGGCCAGGATGGCTACACCTTC. Its translation: CASSATGGQDGYTF.

The table lists this clone with a count of one. The V gene is TRBV5-6, the J gene TRBJ2-1; 10 positions match TRBD2. This CDR3 comprises 16 residues. Per germline, CDR1 SGHDT and CDR2 YYEEEE. With 3 bases clipped from V and 5 bases from J, the junction kept 8 bases outside the gene matches. The CDR3 DNA follows: TGTGCCAGCAGCTACACCGGGACTAGCGTCGACAATGAGCAGTTCTTC. The encoded protein is CASSYTGTSVDNEQFF. Using reference TRBV5-6 and TRBJ2-1 for the parts outside the CDR3, the full variable domain is DAGVTQSPTHLIKTRGQQVTLRCSPKSGHDTVSWYQQALGQGPQFIFQYYEEEERQRGNFPDRFSGHQFPNYSSELNVNALLLGDSALYLCASSYTGTSVDNEQFFGPGTRLTVL.

V and J are TRBV9 and TRBJ2-5; the D is unclear. The length of the CDR3 is 12 residues. The germline V gene has CDR1 SGDLS and CDR2 YYNGEE. V was trimmed by 3 bases and J by 4 bases, leaving 7 bases between them. The CDR3 DNA reads TGTGCCAGCAGCGCCGCCGGAGAGACCCAGTACTTC. Amino acid sequence: CASSAAGETQYF.

This chain joins TRBV28 and TRBJ2-7, with D maybe TRBD2 (5 bases). Per the germline V gene, CDR1 is MDHEN and CDR2 is SYDVKM. Trimming left V 6 bases short and J 2 bases short, with 20 bases between. The CDR3 is 16 amino acids. CDR3 nucleotide sequence: TGTGCCAGCAGGTCACTCGGGGAAAAGCTCGCCTACGAGCAGTACTTC. It is translated as CASRSLGEKLAYEQYF.

The chain links TRBV27 to TRBJ1-5; 7 nucleotides agree with TRBD1. Germline V gene data show CDR1 as MNHEY and CDR2 as SMNVEV (reference sequence). V was clipped by 5 bases and J by 6 bases; unmatched bases: 7. The CDR3 contains 14 residues. The CDR3 loop is CASSDRVMGQPQHF. DNA of the CDR3: TGTGCCAGCAGTGACAGGGTTATGGGTCAGCCCCAGCATTTT.

This chain joins TRBV28 and TRBJ2-7, with 8 bases aligning to TRBD1. Germline CDR1 MDHEN, CDR2 SYDVKM. The J segment lost 2 bases and the V segment lost 6 bases, leaving 0 bases of the junction unmatched. There are 12 residues in the CDR3. The CDR3, as DNA: TGTGCCAGCAGGGACAGGGCCTACGAGCAGTACTTC. This sequence encodes CASRDRAYEQYF.

The V call is TRBV7-8, the J call TRBJ2-5; 7 nucleotides align to TRBD1. The last part of the DNA fits TRBJ2-7 better; the J call may be wrong. Per germline, CDR1 SGHVS and CDR2 FQNEAQ. The CDR3 totals 14 residues. The CDR3 nucleotides read TGTGCCAGCAGCTCGACAGGGCTCTCCTACGAGCAGTACTTC. Its protein is CASSSTGLSYEQYF.

This chain links TRBV11-3 with TRBJ2-5, with TRBD1 matching over 7 bases. Germline CDR1 and CDR2: SGHNT and YENEEA. This CDR3 comprises 13 residues. Losses at the gene ends were 5 bases for V and 5 bases for J; bases not matched to a gene: 5. The CDR3 bases are TGTGCCAGCAGCCCGGGACAGCGGGAGACCCAGTACTTC. Amino acids: CASSPGQRETQYF.

The rearrangement links TRBV28 to TRBJ2-2; the match to TRBD1 covers 10 bases. The germline CDR1 and CDR2 sequences are MDHEN and SYDVKM. J lost 4 bases, V lost 6 bases, and 8 bases had no gene match. CDR3 length: 16 residues. DNA for the CDR3: TGTGCCAGCAGGACAGGGGGCCTCGGCATCACCGGGGAGCTGTTTTTT. Amino acid sequence: CASRTGGLGITGELFF.

This chain links TRBV15 with TRBJ2-1; 10 bases fit TRBD2. The CDR3 covers 16 residues. V trimming: 5 bases; J trimming: 4 bases; junction bases outside the gene matches: 8. The germline V gene has CDR1 LNHNV and CDR2 YYDKDF (reference sequence). CDR3 bases: TGTGCCACCAGCCCATCCGGGACTAGCGCTTACAATGAGCAGTTCTTC. This encodes CATSPSGTSAYNEQFF. The variable domain in full, with the rest retrieved from reference TRBV15 and TRBJ2-1, is DAMVIQNPRYQVTQFGKPVTLSCSQTLNHNVMYWYQQKSSQAPKLLFHYYDKDFNNEADTPDNFQSRRPNTSFCFLDIRSPGLGDTAMYLCATSPSGTSAYNEQFFGPGTRLTVL.

The rearrangement joins TRBV7-9 to TRBJ2-1; a possible D gene is TRBD2 (6 bases). The CDR3 spans 16 residues. With 5 bases removed from V and 2 bases from J, the gap between germline ends came to 16 bases. Per the germline V gene, CDR1 is SEHNR and CDR2 is FQNEAQ (reference sequence). Here the CDR3 reads CASSQGGTTAYNEQFF. CDR3 DNA sequence: TGTGCCAGCAGCCAGGGCGGGACCACTGCCTACAATGAGCAGTTCTTC.

The chain employs TRBV28 and TRBJ1-3; 9 nucleotides agree with TRBD1. The CDR3 runs 17 residues. V trimming: 6 bases; J trimming: 4 bases; junction bases outside the gene matches: 13. Looked up from germline, CDR1 is MDHEN and CDR2 is SYDVKM. The CDR3 is CASSPYVGQGRGNTIYF. The CDR3 DNA reads as TGTGCCAGCAGCCCATACGTCGGACAGGGGAGAGGAAACACCATATATTTT. The full variable domain, rest sourced from reference TRBV28 and TRBJ1-3, is DVKVTQSSRYLVKRTGEKVFLECVQDMDHENMFWYRQDPGLGLRLIYFSYDVKMKEKGDIPEGYSVSREKKERFSLILESASTNQTSMYLCASSPYVGQGRGNTIYFGEGSWLTVV.

The rearrangement links TRBV10-3 to TRBJ1-1; maybe TRBD1 (5 bases). CDR1 is ENHRY, CDR2 SYGVKD, per germline. The ends were cut back, 2 bases at V and 1 base at J, with 5 bases in the middle. CDR3 length: 13 residues. In nucleotides, the CDR3 is TGTGCCATCAGTGAGGGGGCGAACACTGAAGCTTTCTTT. Its protein product is CAISEGANTEAFF.

The J gene is TRBJ1-5, the V gene TRBV6-5; TRBD1 matches 8 bases. The V gene end was trimmed by 0 bases and the J gene end by 7 bases; junction bases not matched to a gene: 5. Germline V CDR1 and CDR2: MNHEY, SVGAGI. CDR3 length: 15 residues. The CDR3 is CASSYSSGGGQPQHF. CDR3 bases: TGTGCCAGCAGTTACTCATCAGGGGGCGGACAGCCCCAGCATTTT.

V usage is TRBV27 and J usage is TRBJ2-1; perhaps TRBD1 as D (7 bases). This CDR3 is built from 15 residues. V was trimmed by 4 bases and J by 0 bases, leaving 10 bases between them. Germline-derived CDR1 and CDR2 are MNHEY and SMNVEV (reference sequence). CDR3 sequence reads: CASSWGDSSYNEQFF. The DNA for the CDR3 is TGTGCCAGCAGTTGGGGGGACAGCTCCTACAATGAGCAGTTCTTC.

This rearrangement joins TRBV6-6 to TRBJ2-2; D not resolved. The CDR3 runs 12 residues. Germline values: CDR1 MNHNY, CDR2 SVGAGI (reference sequence). Deletions cut 5 bases from V and 6 bases from J, with 7 bases between. The CDR3 bases are TGTGCCAGCAGTCCTGGAGCCGGGGAGCTGTTTTTT. Protein: CASSPGAGELFF.

This clone was detected only once. The chain's CDR3 is CASSLAGGTATDTQYF. In nucleotides, the CDR3 is TGCGCCAGCAGCTTGGCCGGCGGGACAGCCACAGATACGCAGTATTTT. The chain employs TRBV5-1 and TRBJ2-3; tentatively, D is TRBD1 (7 bases). Germline V CDR1 and CDR2: SGHRS, YFSETQ. V lost 0 bases and J lost 2, with 13 bases in between. This CDR3 contains 16 residues. The variable domain in full, completed from reference TRBV5-1 and TRBJ2-3, reads KAGVTQTPRYLIKTRGQQVTLSCSPISGHRSVSWYQQTPGQGLQFLFEYFSETQRNKGNFPGRFSGRQFSNSRSEMNVSTLELGDSALYLCASSLAGGTATDTQYFGPGTRLTVL.

The chain uses TRBV4-1 and TRBJ2-7; no clear D gene. This CDR3 has 14 residues. Germline V gives CDR1 MGHRA, CDR2 YSYEKL. V lost 1 base and J 3 bases, leaving 10 bases between the germline ends. The CDR3 nucleotides read TGCGCCAGCAGCCAAGCTGAACAGAACTACGAGCAGTACTTC. The encoded protein is CASSQAEQNYEQYF.

The chain employs TRBV20-1 and TRBJ2-1; D is possibly TRBD1 (5 bases). The germline CDR1 and CDR2 sequences are DFQATT and SNEGSKA (reference sequence). CDR3 length equals 10 residues. CDR3: CQVLGVEQFF. CDR3 nucleotides: TGCCAAGTGCTAGGGGTGGAGCAGTTCTTC.